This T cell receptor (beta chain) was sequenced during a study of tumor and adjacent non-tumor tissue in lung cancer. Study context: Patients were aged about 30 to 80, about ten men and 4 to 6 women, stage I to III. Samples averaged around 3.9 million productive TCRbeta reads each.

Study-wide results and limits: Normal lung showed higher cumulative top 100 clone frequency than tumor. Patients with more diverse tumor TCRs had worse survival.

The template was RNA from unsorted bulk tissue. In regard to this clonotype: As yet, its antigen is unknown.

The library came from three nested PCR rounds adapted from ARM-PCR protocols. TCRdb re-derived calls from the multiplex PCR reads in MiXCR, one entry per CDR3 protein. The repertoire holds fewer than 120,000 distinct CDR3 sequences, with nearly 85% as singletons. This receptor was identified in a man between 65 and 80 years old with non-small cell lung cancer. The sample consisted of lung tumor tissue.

This CDR3 reads CANRLGGLRGTQYF. Here the CDR3 DNA reads TGTGCCAACAGATTAGGAGGACTCCGGGGGACCCAGTACTTC. The rearrangement links TRBV11-2 to TRBJ2-5; possibly TRBD2 for D (5 bases). V was clipped by 10 bases and J by 7 bases, with 22 bases between them. The germline CDR1 and CDR2 sequences are SGHAT and FQNNGV. CDR3 length: 14 residues.